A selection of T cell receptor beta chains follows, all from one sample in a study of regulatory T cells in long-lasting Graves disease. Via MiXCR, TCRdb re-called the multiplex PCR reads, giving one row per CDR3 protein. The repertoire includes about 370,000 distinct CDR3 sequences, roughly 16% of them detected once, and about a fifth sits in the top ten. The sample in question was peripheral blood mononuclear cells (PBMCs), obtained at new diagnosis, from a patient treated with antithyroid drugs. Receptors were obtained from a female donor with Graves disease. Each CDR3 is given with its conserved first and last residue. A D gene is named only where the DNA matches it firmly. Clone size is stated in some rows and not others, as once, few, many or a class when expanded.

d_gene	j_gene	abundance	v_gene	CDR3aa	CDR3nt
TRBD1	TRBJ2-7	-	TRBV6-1	CASSEPKRQGRNEQYF	TGTGCCAGCAGTGAACCAAAGCGACAGGGGCGGAACGAGCAGTACTTC
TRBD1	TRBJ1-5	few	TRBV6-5	CASSYSSPPGTANSNQPQHF	TGTGCCAGCAGTTACTCGAGTCCCCCAGGGACAGCTAATAGCAATCAGCCCCAGCATTTT
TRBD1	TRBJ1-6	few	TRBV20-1	CSAKFVAGGVQGPINSPLHF	TGCAGTGCTAAATTCGTGGCAGGGGGCGTTCAGGGCCCCATTAATTCACCCCTCCACTTT
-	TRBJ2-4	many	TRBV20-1	CSARASHKNIQYF	TGCAGTGCGAGAGCCAGTCACAAAAACATTCAGTACTTC
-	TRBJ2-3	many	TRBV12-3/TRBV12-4	CASSFSFTGGTDTQYF	TGTGCCAGCAGTTTTTCTTTTACAGGAGGCACAGATACGCAGTATTTT
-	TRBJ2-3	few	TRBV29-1	CSAPKGADTQYF	TGCAGCGCCCCAAAGGGGGCAGATACGCAGTATTTT
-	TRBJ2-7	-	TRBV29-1	CSVWDGEQYF	TGCAGCGTTTGGGACGGCGAGCAGTACTTC
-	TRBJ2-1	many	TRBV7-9	CASSLGSGEVYEQFF	TGTGCCAGCAGCTTAGGTTCAGGGGAGGTATATGAGCAGTTCTTC
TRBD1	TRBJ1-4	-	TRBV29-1	CIYPPGTGGEKLFF	TGCATCTATCCCCCCGGGACAGGGGGTGAAAAACTGTTTTTT
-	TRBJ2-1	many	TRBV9	CASSVEGFLSYNEQFF	TGTGCCAGCAGCGTAGAAGGCTTCCTCTCCTACAATGAGCAGTTCTTC
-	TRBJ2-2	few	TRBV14	CASREGANTGELFF	TGTGCCAGCAGAGAGGGGGCGAACACCGGGGAGCTGTTTTTT
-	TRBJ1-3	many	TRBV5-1	CASSLVEGNTIYF	TGCGCCAGCAGCTTGGTAGAGGGAAACACCATATATTTT
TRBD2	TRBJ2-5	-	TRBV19	CASTIGGGGETQYF	TGTGCCAGTACCATTGGGGGGGGTGGAGAGACCCAGTACTTC
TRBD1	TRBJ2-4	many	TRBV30	CAWSVPGGTKNIQYF	TGTGCCTGGAGTGTACCAGGGGGCACCAAAAACATTCAGTACTTC
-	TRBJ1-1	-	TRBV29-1	CGGGEAEAFF	TGCGGCGGCGGAGAGGCTGAAGCTTTCTTT
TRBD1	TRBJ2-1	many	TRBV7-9	CASSPGQGNEQFF	TGTGCCAGCAGTCCGGGACAGGGAAATGAGCAGTTCTTC
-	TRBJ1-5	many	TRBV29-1	CSVAGVLNQPQHF	TGCAGCGTCGCAGGGGTACTCAATCAGCCCCAGCATTTT
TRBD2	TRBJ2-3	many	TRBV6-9	CASSYGGDDTQYF	TGTGCCAGCAGTTACGGGGGGGACGATACGCAGTATTTT
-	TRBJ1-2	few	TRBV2	CASSDGRPQANYGYTF	TGTGCCAGCAGTGATGGACGGCCTCAAGCTAACTATGGCTACACCTTC
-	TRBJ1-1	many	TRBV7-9	CASSKPGFHAFF	TGTGCCAGCAGCAAACCAGGGTTCCACGCTTTCTTT
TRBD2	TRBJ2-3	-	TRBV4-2	CASSQESGGDTDTQYF	TGTGCCAGCAGCCAAGAGAGCGGGGGAGACACAGATACGCAGTATTTT
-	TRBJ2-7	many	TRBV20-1	CSARGDAGVPPSSYEQYF	TGCAGTGCTAGAGGGGATGCAGGGGTTCCACCCAGCTCCTACGAGCAGTACTTC
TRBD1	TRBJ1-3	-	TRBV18	CASSPTGTGTGNTIYF	TGTGCCAGCTCACCGACCGGGACAGGGACTGGAAACACCATATATTTT
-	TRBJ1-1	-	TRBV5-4	CASSLLGRWNTEAFF	TGTGCCAGCAGCTTGTTGGGCAGGTGGAACACTGAAGCTTTCTTT
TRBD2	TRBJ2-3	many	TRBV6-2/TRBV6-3	CASSYVPSGSPNTDTQYF	TGTGCCAGCAGTTACGTCCCTAGCGGGAGCCCCAACACAGATACGCAGTATTTT
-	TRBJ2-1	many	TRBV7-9	CASSPGTHNEQFF	TGTGCCAGCAGCCCCGGGACTCACAATGAGCAGTTCTTC
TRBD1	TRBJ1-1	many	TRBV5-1	CASSLPGQGENTEAFF	TGTGCCAGCAGCTTGCCGGGACAGGGTGAAAACACTGAAGCTTTCTTT